This T cell receptor beta chain was obtained from a study of T cell responses to AZD1222 COVID-19 vaccine. Broader study findings: After two AZD1222 doses, spike-specific TCR breadth and depth rose versus day 0. All repertoire sampling was performed exclusively after the peak T cell response.

Clones were sequenced by immunoSEQ multiplex PCR, and TCRdb holds only the in-frame ones, with some missing. The data contain around 160,000 clones, more than 70% of them singletons. A word on this clone: Its matching antigen is unknown.

The V and J ends lost 5 bases and 4 bases respectively, with 11 bases between them. In germline, CDR1 is SGHRS, CDR2 YFSETQ. The CDR3 extends over 13 amino acids. The source of this sequence is an adult in good health. This chain joins TRBV5-1 and TRBJ2-3, with D tentatively TRBD2 (6 bases). The material was peripheral blood, obtained on day 0 of AZD1222 vaccination. CDR3 region: CASRRELADTQYF. The CDR3 DNA sequence: TGCGCCAGCAGACGGGAGTTGGCAGATACGCAGTATTTT. The entire variable domain, with the rest obtained from reference TRBV5-1 and TRBJ2-3, is as follows: KAGVTQTPRYLIKTRGQQVTLSCSPISGHRSVSWYQQTPGQGLQFLFEYFSETQRNKGNFPGRFSGRQFSNSRSEMNVSTLELGDSALYLCASRRELADTQYFGPGTRLTVL.